Shown below are 15 T cell receptor beta chains from a single sample sequenced in a study of blood T cell repertoires in COVID-19. TCRdb keeps only in-frame clones here, not all; method: immunoSEQ multiplex PCR. The data contain approximately 110,000 clones, 74% of them seen just once; the ten biggest clones take up 4.5% to 6%. The specimen was peripheral blood. The receptors here all came from an elderly man with COVID-19, enrolled during active disease.

The rearrangement links TRBV27 to TRBJ2-5; TRBD1 is a possible D gene (5 bases). V lost 3 bases, J lost 5 bases, and 10 bases lay in between. The CDR3 loop spans 13 amino acids. Germline V gives CDR1 MNHEY, CDR2 SMNVEV (reference sequence). The CDR3 nucleotides are TGTGCCAGCAGTTTCGGATCAGGGGAGACCCAGTACTTC. It specifies CASSFGSGETQYF.

On this clone itself: Other nucleotide sequences in the sample specify the same CDR3. This chain joins TRBV28 and TRBJ1-5; no firm D call. The germline CDR1 and CDR2 sequences are MDHEN and SYDVKM. The CDR3 has 13 residues. V was cut by 2 bases and J by 5 bases, with 7 bases left in between. The CDR3: CASSLQVDQPQHF. CDR3 sequence (DNA): TGTGCCAGCAGTTTACAGGTCGATCAGCCCCAGCATTTT.

Only a few counts were recorded for this clone. The genes are TRBV5-1 and TRBJ2-7; D is undetermined. The CDR3 is 14 residues long. The germline CDR1 and CDR2 sequences are SGHRS and YFSETQ. Trimming pared 0 bases from V and 0 bases from J, leaving 7 bases between. CDR3 bases: TGCGCCAGCAGCTTGGGCGGCAGCTCCTACGAGCAGTACTTC. This sequence encodes CASSLGGSSYEQYF.

The rearrangement links TRBV23-1 to TRBJ2-2; no firm D call. TRBV23-1 is an ORF; its function is uncertain. This CDR3 region has 13 residues. With 1 base removed from V and 6 bases from J, the gap between germline ends came to 6 bases. DNA for the CDR3: TGCGCCAGCAGTCAATGCGTCCCCGGGGAGCTGTTTTTT. The encoded protein is CASSQCVPGELFF.

CDR3 sequence (DNA): TGCGCCAGCAGCCAAGGACAGGGGGCGAACTCCGATGAGCAGTTCTTC. Translating it yields CASSQGQGANSDEQFF. V is TRBV4-3 and J is TRBJ2-1, with TRBD1 identical over 10 bases. Per germline, CDR1 LGHNA and CDR2 YSLEER. CDR3 length: 16 amino acids. V dropped 1 base and J dropped 8; count of bases not matched to a gene: 8.

With regard to this clone: Other DNA sequences in this sample translate to the same CDR3. The chain couples TRBV19 to TRBJ2-5; 7 nucleotides match TRBD2. This CDR3 comprises 14 residues. V gave up 2 bases and J gave up 1 base; unmatched junction bases: 1. Germline V gene data show CDR1 as LNHDA and CDR2 as SQIVND (reference sequence). The CDR3 loop is CASSISGTQETQYF. The DNA of the CDR3 is TGTGCCAGTAGTATAAGCGGGACCCAAGAGACCCAGTACTTC.

The chain uses TRBV28 and TRBJ2-6, with TRBD1 matching over 10 bases. After removal of 3 bases from V and 0 bases from J, the junction contained 5 bases not matched to a gene. The germline CDR1 and CDR2 sequences are MDHEN and SYDVKM. This CDR3 comprises 18 residues. The CDR3, as DNA: TGTGCCAGCAGTTTTAGGACAGGGGGAGCCTCTGGGGCCAACGTCCTGACTTTC. Protein: CASSFRTGGASGANVLTF.

V is TRBV27 and J is TRBJ2-7, with D possibly being TRBD1 (6 bases). The CDR3 spans 13 residues. Between the trimmed V and J ends, which lost 0 bases and 4 bases, there was a span of 7 bases. Germline CDR1 reads MNHEY; CDR2 reads SMNVEV (reference sequence). The CDR3 nucleotides are TGTGCCAGCAGTTTATCCGGACAGTACGAGCAGTACTTC. Amino acid sequence: CASSLSGQYEQYF.

The chain combines TRBV6-6 with TRBJ2-5; a possible D gene is TRBD1 (6 bases). CDR1 is MNHNY and CDR2 is SVGAGI in the germline V gene (reference sequence). The CDR3 contains 14 residues. V lost 6 bases to trimming and J lost 0 bases, with 11 bases between them. The CDR3 sequence is CASSDTGYQETQYF. The CDR3 DNA follows: TGTGCCAGCAGCGATACAGGGTACCAAGAGACCCAGTACTTC.

The chain has TRBV11-2 and TRBJ2-5; possibly TRBD2 for D (5 bases). CDR3 length: 14 amino acids. The germline CDR1 and CDR2 sequences are SGHAT and FQNNGV. Trimming cost V 5 bases and J 5 bases, with 15 bases left between them. CDR3 sequence (DNA): TGTGCCAGCAGCCCAATAGAAGGAGGCGAGACCCAGTACTTC. The encoded protein is CASSPIEGGETQYF.

The rearrangement joins TRBV29-1 to TRBJ1-1; no clear D. In germline, CDR1 is SQVTM, CDR2 ANQGSEA. The CDR3 is 14 amino acids. V was pared by 4 bases and J by 1 base, with 13 bases between. This CDR3 reads CSVATTFENTEAFF. Written as DNA, the CDR3 is TGCAGCGTTGCCACTACCTTCGAGAACACTGAAGCTTTCTTT. The variable domain in full, with the rest retrieved from reference TRBV29-1 and TRBJ1-1, is SAVISQKPSRDICQRGTSLTIQCQVDSQVTMMFWYRQQPGQSLTLIATANQGSEATYESGFVIDKFPISRPNLTFSTLTVSNMSPEDSSIYLCSVATTFENTEAFFGQGTRLTVV.

J is TRBJ2-3 and V is TRBV2, with D perhaps TRBD2 (6 bases). Trimming pared 5 bases from V and 3 bases from J, leaving 12 bases between. The germline V gene encodes CDR1 SNHLY and CDR2 FYNNEI. This CDR3 is 14 amino acids long. As DNA, the CDR3 is TGTGCCAGCAGTCCCGGGAGATTGACAGATACGCAGTATTTT. Translated: CASSPGRLTDTQYF.

V and J are TRBV5-4 and TRBJ1-4; TRBD1 agrees at 8 bases. Germline CDR1 is SGHNT and CDR2 is YYREEE (reference sequence). The J segment lost 7 bases and the V segment lost 3 bases, leaving 2 bases of the junction unmatched. The CDR3 loop spans 13 amino acids. CDR3 nucleotide sequence: TGTGCCAGCAGCTACACAGGGGGTGAAAAACTGTTTTTT. This translates into CASSYTGGEKLFF. The full variable domain, with the rest looked up from reference TRBV5-4 and TRBJ1-4, is ETGVTQSPTHLIKTRGQQVTLRCSSQSGHNTVSWYQQALGQGPQFIFQYYREEENGRGNFPPRFSGLQFPNYSSELNVNALELDDSALYLCASSYTGGEKLFFGSGTQLSVL.

V gene TRBV2 combines with J gene TRBJ2-1, with 9 bases lining up with TRBD2. Trimming took 11 bases from V and 7 from J; bases not matched to a gene: 15. CDR1 is SNHLY and CDR2 is FYNNEI in the germline V gene. The CDR3 runs 15 residues. The CDR3 DNA reads as TGTGCCTCCCGGGAGGGGAGTAGCGGGAGTAATGAGCAGTTCTTC. The encoded protein is CASREGSSGSNEQFF.

The chain has TRBV5-4 and TRBJ2-7; TRBD2 agrees at 11 bases. J gave up 3 bases and V 3 bases, and 11 bases lay outside the gene matches. Germline loops: CDR1 SGHNT, CDR2 YYREEE (reference sequence). The CDR3 is 17 residues long. CDR3 nucleotide sequence: TGTGCCAGCAGCTCGATTCTTACCGGGACTAGCGGCTACGAGCAGTACTTC. It translates to CASSSILTGTSGYEQYF.